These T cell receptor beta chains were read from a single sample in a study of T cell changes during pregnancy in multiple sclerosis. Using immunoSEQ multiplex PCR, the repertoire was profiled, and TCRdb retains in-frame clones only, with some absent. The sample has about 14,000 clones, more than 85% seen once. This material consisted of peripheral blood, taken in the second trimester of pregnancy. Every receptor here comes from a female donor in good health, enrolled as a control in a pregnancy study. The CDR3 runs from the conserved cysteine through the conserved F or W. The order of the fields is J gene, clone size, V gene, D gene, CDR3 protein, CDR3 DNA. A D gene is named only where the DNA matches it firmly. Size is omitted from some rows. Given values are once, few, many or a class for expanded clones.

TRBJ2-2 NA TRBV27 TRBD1 CASRYRGTNTGELFF TGTGCCAGCAGGTACAGGGGCACGAACACCGGGGAGCTGTTTTTT
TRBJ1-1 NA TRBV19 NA CASSIGGDTEAFF TGTGCCAGTAGTATAGGGGGGGACACTGAAGCTTTCTTT
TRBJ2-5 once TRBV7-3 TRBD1 CASSLGPDRGRETQYF TGTGCCAGCAGCTTAGGCCCCGACAGGGGGCGCGAGACCCAGTACTTC
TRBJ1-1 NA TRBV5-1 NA CASSLDTGRTTEAFF TGCGCCAGCAGCTTGGATACAGGGCGGACCACTGAAGCTTTCTTT
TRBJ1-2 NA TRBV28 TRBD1 CASSSSGTDFDGYTF TGTGCCAGCAGTTCCTCCGGGACAGATTTTGATGGCTACACCTTC
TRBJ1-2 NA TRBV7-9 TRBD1 CASSLDRGAGYTF TGTGCCAGCAGCTTGGACAGGGGAGCCGGCTACACCTTC
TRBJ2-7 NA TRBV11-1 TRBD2 CASSLGTGGPYEQYF TGTGCCAGCAGCTTAGGTACGGGAGGGCCCTACGAGCAGTACTTC
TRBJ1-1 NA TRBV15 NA CATSSDRIVNTEAFF TGTGCCACCAGCAGCGACAGGATAGTGAACACTGAAGCTTTCTTT
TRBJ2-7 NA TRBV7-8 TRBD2 CASSPSGDLSYEQYF TGTGCCAGCAGCCCAAGCGGGGACCTCTCCTACGAGCAGTACTTC
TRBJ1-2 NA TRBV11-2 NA CASSLDRSSEGYTF TGTGCCAGCAGCTTAGATAGGAGTTCGGAAGGCTACACCTTC
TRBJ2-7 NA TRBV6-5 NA CASSYSRTPINEQYF TGTGCCAGCAGTTACTCCAGGACTCCTATCAACGAGCAGTACTTC
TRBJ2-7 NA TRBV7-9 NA CASSPPNYEQYF TGTGCCAGCAGCCCTCCTAACTACGAGCAGTACTTC
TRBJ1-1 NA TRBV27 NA CAHDKKDLTNTEAFF TGTGCCCACGATAAAAAGGACTTAACGAACACTGAAGCTTTCTTT
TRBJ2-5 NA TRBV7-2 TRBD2 CASSFSGLPVTSAQETQYF TGTGCCAGCAGCTTTTCCGGACTCCCCGTGACTAGCGCTCAAGAGACCCAGTACTTC
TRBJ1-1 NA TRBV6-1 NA CASSVTSGTEAFF TGTGCCAGCAGTGTAACGTCGGGCACTGAAGCTTTCTTT
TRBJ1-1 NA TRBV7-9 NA CASSLEGGAEAFF TGTGCCAGCAGCTTAGAGGGAGGCGCTGAAGCTTTCTTT
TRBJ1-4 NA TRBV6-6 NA CASSYSRPGSEKLFF TGTGCCAGCAGTTACTCGCGTCCGGGTAGCGAAAAACTGTTTTTT
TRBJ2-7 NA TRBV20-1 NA CSATSAYEQYF TGCAGTGCCACCTCAGCCTACGAGCAGTACTTC
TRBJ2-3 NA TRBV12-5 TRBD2 CASGRGTSGRLEDTQYF TGTGCTAGTGGCCGCGGGACTAGCGGGAGGTTGGAAGATACGCAGTATTTT
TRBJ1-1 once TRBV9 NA CASSVGGQMNTEAFF TGTGCCAGCAGCGTGGGGGGGCAGATGAACACTGAAGCTTTCTTT
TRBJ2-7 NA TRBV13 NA CASSLDTYEQYF TGTGCCAGCAGCTTGGACACCTACGAGCAGTACTTC
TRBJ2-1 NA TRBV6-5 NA CASSLENEQFF TGTGCCAGCAGTTTAGAGAATGAGCAGTTCTTC
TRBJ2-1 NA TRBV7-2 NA CASRLEGGYNEQFF TGTGCCAGCAGGTTGGAGGGCGGTTACAATGAGCAGTTCTTC
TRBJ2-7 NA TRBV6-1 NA CASSPFGDSYEQYF TGTGCCAGCAGTCCGTTCGGAGACTCCTACGAGCAGTACTTC
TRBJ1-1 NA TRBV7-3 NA CASSNTGNTEAFF TGTGCCAGCAGCAATACAGGGAACACTGAAGCTTTCTTT
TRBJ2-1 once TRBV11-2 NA CASSLALLTEQFF TGTGCCAGCAGCTTAGCCCTACTAACTGAGCAGTTCTTC
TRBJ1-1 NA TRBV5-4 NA CASSFLSTEAFF TGTGCCAGCAGCTTTTTATCTACTGAAGCTTTCTTT
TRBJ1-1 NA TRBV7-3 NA CASSIEQGTEAFF TGTGCCAGCAGCATTGAGCAGGGCACTGAAGCTTTCTTT
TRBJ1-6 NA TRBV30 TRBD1 CAWSVTGGYNSPLHF TGTGCCTGGAGTGTAACAGGGGGCTATAATTCACCCCTCCACTTT
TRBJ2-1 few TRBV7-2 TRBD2 CASSPRLAGGELEQFF TGTGCCAGCAGCCCCAGACTAGCGGGGGGGGAGTTGGAGCAGTTCTTC
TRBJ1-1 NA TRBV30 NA CAWSPRGGAEAFF TGTGCCTGGAGTCCCCGGGGGGGGGCTGAAGCTTTCTTT
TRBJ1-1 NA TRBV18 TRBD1 CASSPGQGMNTEAFF TGTGCCAGCTCGCCGGGACAGGGGATGAACACTGAAGCTTTCTTT
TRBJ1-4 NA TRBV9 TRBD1 CASSPGGPTNEKLFF TGTGCCAGCAGCCCAGGGGGTCCAACTAATGAAAAACTGTTTTTT
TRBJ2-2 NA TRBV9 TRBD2 CASSPRLAVNTGELFF TGTGCCAGCAGCCCTCGACTAGCTGTGAACACCGGGGAGCTGTTTTTT
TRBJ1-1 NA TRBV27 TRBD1 CASSSIDRDTEAFF TGTGCCAGCAGTTCTATCGACAGGGACACTGAAGCTTTCTTT
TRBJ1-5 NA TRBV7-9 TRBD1 CASSSTSGTAAINQPQHF TGTGCCAGCAGCTCGACGTCCGGGACAGCGGCTATCAATCAGCCCCAGCATTTT
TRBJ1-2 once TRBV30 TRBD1 CAFRGGQGFVYGYTF TGTGCCTTTCGTGGAGGACAGGGCTTTGTCTATGGCTACACCTTC
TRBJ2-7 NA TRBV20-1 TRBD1 CSARTGYEQYF TGCAGTGCTAGGACAGGGTACGAGCAGTACTTC
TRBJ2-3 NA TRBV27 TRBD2 CASKGAGLTDTQYF TGTGCCAGCAAGGGAGCGGGGCTTACAGATACGCAGTATTTT
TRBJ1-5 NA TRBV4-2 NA CASSQESGLTQPQHF TGTGCCAGCAGCCAAGAGTCAGGGTTGACTCAGCCCCAGCATTTT